The 21 T cell receptor beta chains given below trace back to one sample, sequenced in a study of early T cells in non-severe SARS-CoV-2 infection. In TCRdb, the 5' RACE reads were re-called with MiXCR into one record per CDR3 protein. The sample holds 100,000 to 130,000 distinct CDR3 sequences, about 12% seen once. Sequences were obtained from whole blood. These receptors originate from an adult who was a healthcare worker with PCR-confirmed SARS-CoV-2 infection or an uninfected control (not recorded which).

Comment on this clonotype: A read error may be the cause here, since a much bigger clone is one base away. The rearrangement uses TRBV18 and TRBJ2-7, with a weak D call TRBD2 (6 bases). There are 13 residues in the CDR3. Germline values: CDR1 KGHSH, CDR2 LQKENI. As DNA, the CDR3 is TGTGTCAGCTCACGGGGACTGAAGGAGGAGCAGTACTTC. Its translation is CVSSRGLKEEQYF.

This clonotype has more than one count but fewer than ten. The rearrangement joins TRBV30 to TRBJ2-2; D remains ambiguous. Germline CDR1 and CDR2: GTSNPN and SVGIG (reference sequence). With 1 base removed from V and 9 bases from J, the gap between germline ends came to 6 bases. CDR3 length: 11 residues. The CDR3 loop reads CAWSGLRELFF. For the CDR3, the DNA is TGTGCCTGGAGTGGGCTTAGGGAGCTGTTTTTT.

This clonotype was seen ten or more times. The chain carries TRBV5-4 and TRBJ2-7; 7 nucleotides agree with TRBD1. J gave up 2 bases and V 4 bases, and 6 bases lay outside the gene matches. There are 14 residues in the CDR3. CDR1 is SGHNT, CDR2 YYREEE, per germline (reference sequence). CDR3 residues: CASSEPGQTYEQYF. The CDR3 DNA reads TGTGCCAGCAGCGAACCGGGACAGACCTACGAGCAGTACTTC.

This clonotype was observed a few times. J is TRBJ2-5 and V is TRBV5-4, with D perhaps assigned TRBD1 or TRBD2 (5 bases each). The CDR3 covers 15 residues. With 4 bases removed from V and 4 bases from J, the gap between germline ends came to 17 bases. Germline V gene data show CDR1 as SGHNT and CDR2 as YYREEE (reference sequence). CDR3 DNA sequence: TGTGCCAGCAGCCCCCTTGGGGGTACCATAGAGACCCAGTACTTC. This codes for CASSPLGGTIETQYF. Based on the CDR3 plus reference TRBV5-4 and TRBJ2-5, the full variable domain is ETGVTQSPTHLIKTRGQQVTLRCSSQSGHNTVSWYQQALGQGPQFIFQYYREEENGRGNFPPRFSGLQFPNYSSELNVNALELDDSALYLCASSPLGGTIETQYFGPGTRLLVL.

This clonotype was seen a few times. The chain links TRBV20-1 to TRBJ2-7, with 9 nucleotides matching TRBD2. The V and J ends lost 3 bases and 2 bases, in that order; junction bases with no gene match: 8. Germline CDR1 reads DFQATT; CDR2 reads SNEGSKA (reference sequence). This CDR3 has 15 residues. CDR3 loop: CSASLAGSSPYEQYF. The CDR3 bases are TGCAGTGCTAGCCTAGCGGGATCCTCCCCCTACGAGCAGTACTTC.

The chain couples TRBV28 to TRBJ2-7, with D perhaps given as TRBD1 or TRBD2 (5 bases each). The CDR3 spans 15 residues. V was cut by 5 bases and J by 1 base, with 15 bases left in between. The germline CDR1 and CDR2 sequences are MDHEN and SYDVKM. DNA for the CDR3: TGTGCCAGCAGTCCTCAATGGGACGGATCCTACGAGCAGTACTTC. Amino acids: CASSPQWDGSYEQYF.

This clonotype was seen only a few times. The rearrangement links TRBV7-6 to TRBJ2-7, with unresolved D. V was shortened by 1 base and J by 0 bases, with 4 bases between the two germline ends. This CDR3 contains 13 residues. CDR1 is SGHVS, CDR2 FNYEAQ, per germline. The CDR3 loop reads CASSLVPSYEQYF. CDR3 nucleotide sequence: TGTGCCAGCAGCTTAGTTCCCTCCTACGAGCAGTACTTC.

This clonotype was detected ten times or more. V gene TRBV2 combines with J gene TRBJ2-7, with D possibly matching TRBD1 (5 bases). CDR1 is SNHLY, CDR2 FYNNEI, per germline. This CDR3 contains 11 residues. Deletions cut 5 bases from V and 7 bases from J, with 9 bases between. CDR3 DNA: TGTGCCAGCAGTAGCAGGGTTGAGCAGTACTTC. Translating gives CASSSRVEQYF.

Many counts were recorded for this clonotype. This sequence joins TRBV21-1 and TRBJ2-7; the table calls TRBD1, which could not be checked here. TRBV21-1 is a pseudogene. This CDR3 comprises 17 residues. CDR3 nucleotide sequence: TGTGCCAGCAGCATTTCCGGGACAGGGGAACGTTCCCACGAGCAGTACTTC. Encoded protein: CASSISGTGERSHEQYF.

This clonotype was recorded a few times. V is TRBV5-6 and J is TRBJ2-3, with no clear D. Trimming took off 4 bases at V and 0 bases at J, with 12 bases between the two ends. Germline V CDR1 and CDR2: SGHDT, YYEEEE. CDR3 length: 15 amino acids. For the CDR3, the DNA is TGTGCCAGCAGCGCCCGGGTCCAAAGCACAGATACGCAGTATTTT. This encodes CASSARVQSTDTQYF. Full variable domain (rest looked up from reference TRBV5-6 and TRBJ2-3): DAGVTQSPTHLIKTRGQQVTLRCSPKSGHDTVSWYQQALGQGPQFIFQYYEEEERQRGNFPDRFSGHQFPNYSSELNVNALLLGDSALYLCASSARVQSTDTQYFGPGTRLTVL.

This clonotype was counted between two and nine times. This chain joins TRBV9 and TRBJ2-1; D not certain. Germline V lookup: CDR1 SGDLS, CDR2 YYNGEE. The length of the CDR3 is 13 residues. Trimming left V 3 bases short and J 5 bases short, with 9 bases between. CDR3 nucleotide sequence: TGTGCCAGCAGCGGTAGAGTTCACAATGAGCAGTTCTTC. Translating gives CASSGRVHNEQFF.

The rearrangement joins TRBV6-1 to TRBJ1-1; D is ambiguous. Deletions cut 5 bases from V and 0 bases from J, with 7 bases between. CDR1 and CDR2 from the germline V gene are MNHNS and SASEGT. The length of the CDR3 is 13 residues. The CDR3 here is CASSRRMNTEAFF. CDR3 DNA sequence: TGTGCCAGCAGTCGGAGGATGAACACTGAAGCTTTCTTT.

In this sample, this clonotype turned up many times. The gene calls are TRBV11-2 and TRBJ2-3, with TRBD1 matching over 10 bases. The length of the CDR3 is 17 residues. The trim removed 0 bases at V and 2 bases at J, leaving 5 bases unmatched. The germline gives CDR1 SGHAT, CDR2 FQNNGV. CDR3 in DNA: TGTGCCAGCAGCTTAGATGGGACAGGGGCCTACACAGATACGCAGTATTTT. Its protein is CASSLDGTGAYTDTQYF.

The rearrangement links TRBV30 to TRBJ2-3; D gene unclear. CDR3 length equals 15 residues. CDR1 and CDR2 (germline): GTSNPN, SVGIG (reference sequence). V gave up 0 bases and J gave up 4 bases, with 14 bases separating them. The CDR3 sequence: CAWSVRGLGPDTQYF. The CDR3 nucleotides read TGTGCCTGGAGTGTACGTGGATTAGGGCCAGATACGCAGTATTTT.

The chain is built from TRBV20-1 and TRBJ2-7, with a possible D match to TRBD2 (6 bases). Trimming cost V 5 bases and J 4 bases, with 15 bases left between them. Germline loops: CDR1 DFQATT, CDR2 SNEGSKA (reference sequence). The CDR3 has 13 amino acids. As DNA, the CDR3 is TGCAGTGCTTATACTAGCACCGGGTACGAGCAGTACTTC. It codes for CSAYTSTGYEQYF.

The rearrangement uses TRBV4-1 and TRBJ2-2; D is unclear. V lost 4 bases and J 0 bases, leaving 9 bases between the germline ends. This CDR3 has 15 residues. Germline CDR1 MGHRA, CDR2 YSYEKL. The CDR3 sequence is CASSPLESNTGELFF. CDR3 nucleotide sequence: TGCGCCAGCAGCCCCCTCGAGTCGAACACCGGGGAGCTGTTTTTT.

To note about this clonotype: One junction end does not reproduce the germline sequence, and a read error may be involved. The chain joins TRBV12-3 or TRBV12-4 to TRBJ2-7; no reliable D call. CDR3 size: 12 residues. CDR3 sequence reads: CASSRVEYELYF. The CDR3, as DNA: TGTGCCAGCAGCCGAGTCGAGTACGAGCTGTACTTC.

V and J are TRBV24-1 and TRBJ1-5; no clear D gene. Trimming took off 3 bases at V and 0 bases at J, with 8 bases between the two ends. CDR3 length: 15 residues. CDR1 and CDR2 from the germline V gene are KGHDR and SFDVKD. CDR3 sequence: CATSDSSYSNQPQHF. In DNA form, the CDR3 reads TGTGCCACCAGTGATAGCAGTTATAGCAATCAGCCCCAGCATTTT.

Only a few counts were recorded for this clonotype. The chain employs TRBV27 and TRBJ2-3; 7 bases are shared with TRBD2. Looked up from germline, CDR1 is MNHEY and CDR2 is SMNVEV (reference sequence). This CDR3 region has 15 residues. Germline trimming cut 3 bases from V and 3 bases from J; bases unmatched to any gene: 6. In nucleotides, the CDR3 is TGTGCCAGCAGTTTGGGAGGGACGCGGACAGATACGCAGTATTTT. It specifies CASSLGGTRTDTQYF.

In its sample, this clonotype was seen many times. The V call is TRBV3-1, the J call TRBJ1-2, with D unresolved. This CDR3 is 15 amino acids long. Trimming took 0 bases from V and 1 from J, leaving 9 bases between them. Germline values: CDR1 LGHDT, CDR2 YNNKEL (reference sequence). The CDR3 DNA follows: TGTGCCAGCAGCCAAGAATCCAAGAGTAACTATGGCTACACCTTC. Residues: CASSQESKSNYGYTF.

The V call is TRBV20-1, the J call TRBJ2-3; 7 bases match TRBD2. Trimming cost V 4 bases and J 3 bases; bases outside gene matches: 13. The germline V gene encodes CDR1 DFQATT and CDR2 SNEGSKA (reference sequence). The CDR3 sequence is 16 residues long. The CDR3 is CSATPLSSGSTDTQYF. The DNA for the CDR3 is TGCAGTGCTACTCCCTTGTCTAGCGGTTCAACAGATACGCAGTATTTT.